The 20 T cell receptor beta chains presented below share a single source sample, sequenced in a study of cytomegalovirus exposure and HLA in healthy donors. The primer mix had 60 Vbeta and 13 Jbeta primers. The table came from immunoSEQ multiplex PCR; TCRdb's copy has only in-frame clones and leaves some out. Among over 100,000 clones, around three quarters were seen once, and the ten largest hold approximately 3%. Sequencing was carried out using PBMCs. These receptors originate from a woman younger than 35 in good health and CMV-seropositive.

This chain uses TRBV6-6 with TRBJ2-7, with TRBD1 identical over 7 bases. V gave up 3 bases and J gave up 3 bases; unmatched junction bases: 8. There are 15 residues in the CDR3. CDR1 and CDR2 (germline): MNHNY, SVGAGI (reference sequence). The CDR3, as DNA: TGTGCCAGCAGTTATCAGGGGGTGGCCCGCTACGAGCAGTACTTC. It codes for CASSYQGVARYEQYF.

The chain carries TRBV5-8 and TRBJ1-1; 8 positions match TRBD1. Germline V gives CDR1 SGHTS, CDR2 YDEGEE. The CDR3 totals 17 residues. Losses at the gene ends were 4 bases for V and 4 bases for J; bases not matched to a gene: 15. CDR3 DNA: TGTGCCAGCAGCCTACGGGACAGGACTACCCGAGGCACTGAAGCTTTCTTT. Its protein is CASSLRDRTTRGTEAFF.

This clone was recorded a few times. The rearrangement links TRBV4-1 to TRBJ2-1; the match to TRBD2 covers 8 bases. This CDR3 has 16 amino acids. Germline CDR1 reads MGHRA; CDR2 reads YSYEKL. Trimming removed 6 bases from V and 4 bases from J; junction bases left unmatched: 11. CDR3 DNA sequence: TGCGCCAGCAGACCGTTGGGACTAGGCCCTTACAATGAGCAGTTCTTC. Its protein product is CASRPLGLGPYNEQFF.

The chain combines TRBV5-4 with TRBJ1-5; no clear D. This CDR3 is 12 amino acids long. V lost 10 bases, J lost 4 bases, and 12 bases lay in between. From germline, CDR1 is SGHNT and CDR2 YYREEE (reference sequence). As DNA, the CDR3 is TGTGCCTTTAACGAGAGAAATCAGCCCCAGCATTTT. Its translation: CAFNERNQPQHF.

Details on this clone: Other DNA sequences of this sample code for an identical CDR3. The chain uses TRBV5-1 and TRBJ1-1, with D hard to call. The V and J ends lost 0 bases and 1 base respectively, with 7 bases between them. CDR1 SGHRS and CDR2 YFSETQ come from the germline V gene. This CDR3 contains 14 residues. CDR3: CASSLGAGNTEAFF. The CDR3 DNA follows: TGCGCCAGCAGCTTGGGGGCGGGGAACACTGAAGCTTTCTTT.

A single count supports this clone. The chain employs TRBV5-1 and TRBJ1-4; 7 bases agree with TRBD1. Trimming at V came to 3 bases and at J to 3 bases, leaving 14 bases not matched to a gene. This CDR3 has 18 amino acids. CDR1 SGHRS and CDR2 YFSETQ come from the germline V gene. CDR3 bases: TGCGCCAGCAGCTCACACCGGGACAGCCTCGCGGCTAATGAAAAACTGTTTTTT. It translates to CASSSHRDSLAANEKLFF. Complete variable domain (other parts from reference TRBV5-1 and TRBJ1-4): KAGVTQTPRYLIKTRGQQVTLSCSPISGHRSVSWYQQTPGQGLQFLFEYFSETQRNKGNFPGRFSGRQFSNSRSEMNVSTLELGDSALYLCASSSHRDSLAANEKLFFGSGTQLSVL.

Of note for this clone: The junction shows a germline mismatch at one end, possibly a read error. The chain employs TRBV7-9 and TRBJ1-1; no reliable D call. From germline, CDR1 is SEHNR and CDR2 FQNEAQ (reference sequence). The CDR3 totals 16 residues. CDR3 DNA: TGTTCCAGCAGCGAATACAACAGTGCCCGGAACACTGAAGCTTTCTTT. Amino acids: CSSSEYNSARNTEAFF.

The CDR3 bases are TGTGCCAGCAGCCGCCTTCCGGGACAGGGCGAGACCCAGTACTTC. This translates into CASSRLPGQGETQYF. The chain recombines TRBV4-2 with TRBJ2-5, with 9 nucleotides matching TRBD1. J gave up 5 bases and V 4 bases, and 8 bases lay outside the gene matches. The CDR3 extends over 15 amino acids. The germline gives CDR1 LGHNA, CDR2 YNFKEQ.

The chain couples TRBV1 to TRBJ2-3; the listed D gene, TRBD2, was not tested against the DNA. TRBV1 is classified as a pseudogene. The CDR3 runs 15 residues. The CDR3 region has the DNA TGCACCAGCAGCCATAGGAGGGCCAGCGCAGATACGCAGTATTTT. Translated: CTSSHRRASADTQYF.

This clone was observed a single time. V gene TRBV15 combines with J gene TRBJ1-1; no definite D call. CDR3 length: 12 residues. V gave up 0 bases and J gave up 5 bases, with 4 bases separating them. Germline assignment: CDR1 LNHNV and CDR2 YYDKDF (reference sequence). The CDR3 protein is CATSRDQTEAFF. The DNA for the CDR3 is TGTGCCACCAGCAGAGACCAAACTGAAGCTTTCTTT.

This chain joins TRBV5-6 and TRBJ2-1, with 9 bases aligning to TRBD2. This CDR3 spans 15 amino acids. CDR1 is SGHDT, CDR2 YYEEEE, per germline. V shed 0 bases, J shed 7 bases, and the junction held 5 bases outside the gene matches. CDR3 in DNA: TGTGCCAGCAGCTTGGGCGGGAGGGCCTCAAATGAGCAGTTCTTC. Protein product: CASSLGGRASNEQFF.

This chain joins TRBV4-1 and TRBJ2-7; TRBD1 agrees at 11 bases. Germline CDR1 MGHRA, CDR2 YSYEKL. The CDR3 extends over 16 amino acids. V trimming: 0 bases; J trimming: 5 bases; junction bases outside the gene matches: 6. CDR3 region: CASSQDRTGGWNEQYF. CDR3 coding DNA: TGCGCCAGCAGCCAAGATCGGACAGGGGGCTGGAACGAGCAGTACTTC.

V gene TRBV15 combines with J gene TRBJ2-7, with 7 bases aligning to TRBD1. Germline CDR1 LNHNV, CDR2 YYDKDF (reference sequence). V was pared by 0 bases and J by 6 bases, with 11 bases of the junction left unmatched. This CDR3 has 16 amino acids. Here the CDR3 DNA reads TGTGCCACCAGCAGAGATAAGGGGGCACGATGGGGCGAGCAGTACTTC. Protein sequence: CATSRDKGARWGEQYF. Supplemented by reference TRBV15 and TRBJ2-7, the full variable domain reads DAMVIQNPRYQVTQFGKPVTLSCSQTLNHNVMYWYQQKSSQAPKLLFHYYDKDFNNEADTPDNFQSRRPNTSFCFLDIRSPGLGDTAMYLCATSRDKGARWGEQYFGPGTRLTVT.

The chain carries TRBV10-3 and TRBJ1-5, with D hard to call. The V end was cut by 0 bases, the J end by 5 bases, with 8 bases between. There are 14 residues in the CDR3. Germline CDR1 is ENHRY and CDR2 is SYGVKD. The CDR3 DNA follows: TGTGCCATCAGTGAGTCGTTACGAGATCAGCCCCAGCATTTT. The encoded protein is CAISESLRDQPQHF.

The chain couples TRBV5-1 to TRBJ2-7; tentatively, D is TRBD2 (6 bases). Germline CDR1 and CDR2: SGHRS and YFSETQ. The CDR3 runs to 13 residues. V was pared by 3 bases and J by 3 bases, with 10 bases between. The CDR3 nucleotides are TGCGCCAGCAGCTGGGGGGTCGGCTACGAGCAGTACTTC. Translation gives CASSWGVGYEQYF. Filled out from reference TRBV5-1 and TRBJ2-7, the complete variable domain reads KAGVTQTPRYLIKTRGQQVTLSCSPISGHRSVSWYQQTPGQGLQFLFEYFSETQRNKGNFPGRFSGRQFSNSRSEMNVSTLELGDSALYLCASSWGVGYEQYFGPGTRLTVT.

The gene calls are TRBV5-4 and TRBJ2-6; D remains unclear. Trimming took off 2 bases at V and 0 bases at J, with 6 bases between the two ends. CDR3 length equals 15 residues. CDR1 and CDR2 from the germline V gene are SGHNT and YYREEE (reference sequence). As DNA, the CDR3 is TGTGCCAGCAGCTTACAGCACTCTGGGGCCAACGTCCTGACTTTC. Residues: CASSLQHSGANVLTF.

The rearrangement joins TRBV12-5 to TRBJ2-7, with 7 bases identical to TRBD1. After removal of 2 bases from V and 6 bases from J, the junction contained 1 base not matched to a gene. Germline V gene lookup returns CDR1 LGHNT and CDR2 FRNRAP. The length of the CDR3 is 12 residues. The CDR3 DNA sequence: TGTGCTAGTGGTTTGCACAGGGGCGAGCAGTACTTC. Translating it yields CASGLHRGEQYF.

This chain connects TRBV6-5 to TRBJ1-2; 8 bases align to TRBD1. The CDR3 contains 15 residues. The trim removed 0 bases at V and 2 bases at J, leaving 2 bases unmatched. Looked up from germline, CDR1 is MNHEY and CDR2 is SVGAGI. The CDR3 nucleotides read TGTGCCAGCAGTTACTCGGCAGGGGGCAACTATGGCTACACCTTC. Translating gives CASSYSAGGNYGYTF.

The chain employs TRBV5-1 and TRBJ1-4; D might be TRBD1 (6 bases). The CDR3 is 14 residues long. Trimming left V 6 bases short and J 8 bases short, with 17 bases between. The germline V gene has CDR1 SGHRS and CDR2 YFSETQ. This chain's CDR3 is CASTTGNFREKLFF. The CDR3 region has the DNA TGCGCCAGCACCACAGGGAACTTTCGGGAAAAACTGTTTTTT.

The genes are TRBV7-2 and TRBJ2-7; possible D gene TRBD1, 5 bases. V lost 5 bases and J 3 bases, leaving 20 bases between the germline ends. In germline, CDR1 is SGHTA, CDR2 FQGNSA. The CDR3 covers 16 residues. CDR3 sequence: CASSTRAQGYYYEQYF. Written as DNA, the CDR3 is TGTGCCAGCAGCACAAGAGCGCAGGGCTACTACTACGAGCAGTACTTC. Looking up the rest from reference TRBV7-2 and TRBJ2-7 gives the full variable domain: GAGVSQSPSNKVTEKGKDVELRCDPISGHTALYWYRQSLGQGLEFLIYFQGNSAPDKSGLPSDRFSAERTGGSVSTLTIQRTQQEDSAVYLCASSTRAQGYYYEQYFGPGTRLTVT.